This T cell receptor (beta chain) was retrieved from a study of T cells after yellow fever vaccination. Study results and limitations: Post-booster repertoires contained most primary-vaccination clones again (96% CD4, 85% to 90% CD8). Some clonotypes, a small share, were shared between CD4 and CD8 compartments. The bulk population could contribute abundant contaminating clonotypes to FACS-sorted repertoires.

TCR cDNA, made by 5'RACE template switching, carried an added universal primer site and UMIs. TCRdb passed the 5' RACE reads through MiXCR, listing each CDR3 protein once. The data contain about 360,000 distinct CDR3 sequences, under 7.5% of them singletons. The CDR3 extends over 18 amino acids. V was trimmed by 7 bases and J by 0 bases, leaving 26 bases between them. From germline, CDR1 is SGHRS and CDR2 YFSETQ. This clonotype has at least ten counts. Its specificity is not known. The rearrangement links TRBV5-1 to TRBJ2-7; D might be TRBD1 (6 bases). The clonotype originates from a man aged 25 to 45 who received the YFV17D yellow fever vaccine. This material consisted of PBMCs, taken 5 days after the yellow fever booster vaccination. Written as DNA, the CDR3 is TGCGCCAGCCACAGGACAGCTTCAGACCTTTCGAGCTCCTACGAGCAGTACTTC. Translating it yields CASHRTASDLSSSYEQYF.